The rows below give T cell receptor beta chains drawn from one sample of a study of metastatic and nonmetastatic thyroid tumors. TCRdb re-called the PCR reads via MiXCR. The table lists tens of thousands of clones, about 16% of them singletons. Sequencing used blood. These receptor sequences come from a female donor with papillary thyroid cancer or a benign thyroid nodule (not recorded which). Some clones in this sample may be carry-over from other donors' samples. The CDR3 runs from the conserved cysteine through the conserved F or W. The D gene is left open where the match is weak. Rows give clone size only sometimes, using once, few, many, or a class for an expanded clone.

V gene: TRBV4-1
J gene: TRBJ2-1
clone size: many
D gene: -
CDR3 protein: CASSQVFRVPNNEQFF
CDR3 DNA: TGCGCCAGCAGCCAAGTGTTCCGGGTTCCTAACAATGAGCAGTTCTTC

V gene: TRBV2
J gene: TRBJ2-1
clone size: many
D gene: TRBD2
CDR3 protein: CASSQSSGESSYNEQFF
CDR3 DNA: TGTGCCAGCAGTCAATCTAGCGGAGAAAGCTCCTACAATGAGCAGTTCTTC

V gene: TRBV6-5
J gene: TRBJ2-6
clone size: many
D gene: TRBD1
CDR3 protein: CASSYSLGQGAPGANVLTF
CDR3 DNA: TGTGCCAGCAGTTACTCACTGGGACAGGGGGCGCCTGGGGCCAACGTCCTGACTTTC

V gene: TRBV30
J gene: TRBJ1-4
clone size: -
D gene: TRBD1
CDR3 protein: CAWGPDRGEKLFF
CDR3 DNA: TGTGCCTGGGGTCCAGACAGGGGCGAAAAACTGTTTTTT

V gene: TRBV6-1
J gene: TRBJ1-1
clone size: many
D gene: TRBD1
CDR3 protein: CASRTKVTGGTEAFF
CDR3 DNA: TGTGCCAGCAGAACCAAGGTGACAGGGGGCACTGAAGCTTTCTTT

V gene: TRBV12-3/TRBV12-4
J gene: TRBJ2-1
clone size: many
D gene: TRBD1
CDR3 protein: CASSDRGPYNEQFF
CDR3 DNA: TGTGCCAGCAGTGACAGGGGGCCCTACAATGAGCAGTTCTTC

V gene: TRBV28
J gene: TRBJ2-7
clone size: few
D gene: -
CDR3 protein: CASSLDRDEQYF
CDR3 DNA: TGTGCCAGCAGTTTAGACAGAGATGAGCAGTACTTC

V gene: TRBV6-5
J gene: TRBJ2-1
clone size: medium-sized
D gene: -
CDR3 protein: CASSYLLDVFF
CDR3 DNA: TGTGCCAGCAGTTACTTGCTAGATGTGTTCTTC

V gene: TRBV20-1
J gene: TRBJ1-2
clone size: many
D gene: -
CDR3 protein: CSARGGKTNYGYTF
CDR3 DNA: TGCAGTGCTAGGGGGGGGAAAACTAACTATGGCTACACCTTC

V gene: TRBV16
J gene: TRBJ2-7
clone size: few
D gene: -
CDR3 protein: CASILGASYEQYF
CDR3 DNA: TGTGCCAGCATCCTTGGGGCATCCTACGAGCAGTACTTC

V gene: TRBV20-1
J gene: TRBJ1-6
clone size: many
D gene: -
CDR3 protein: CSAGWDNNSPLHF
CDR3 DNA: TGCAGTGCGGGATGGGACAATAATTCACCCCTCCACTTT

V gene: TRBV11-3
J gene: TRBJ1-2
clone size: many
D gene: -
CDR3 protein: CASSVGRSYGYTF
CDR3 DNA: TGTGCCAGCAGCGTGGGACGGAGCTATGGCTACACCTTC

V gene: TRBV9
J gene: TRBJ2-7
clone size: few
D gene: -
CDR3 protein: CASSVGVGLYEQYF
CDR3 DNA: TGTGCCAGCAGCGTAGGGGTGGGCCTCTACGAGCAGTACTTC

V gene: TRBV30
J gene: TRBJ2-2
clone size: many
D gene: TRBD1
CDR3 protein: CAWSGGMITGELFF
CDR3 DNA: TGTGCCTGGTCAGGGGGTATGATCACCGGGGAGCTGTTTTTT

V gene: TRBV11-2
J gene: TRBJ2-7
clone size: many
D gene: -
CDR3 protein: CASREWTKGTYEQYF
CDR3 DNA: TGTGCCAGCAGGGAATGGACAAAGGGGACCTACGAGCAGTACTTC

V gene: TRBV10-3
J gene: TRBJ2-7
clone size: many
D gene: -
CDR3 protein: CAISESGWQASYEQYF
CDR3 DNA: TGTGCCATCAGTGAGTCGGGTTGGCAGGCCTCCTACGAGCAGTACTTC

V gene: TRBV6-1
J gene: TRBJ2-7
clone size: few
D gene: -
CDR3 protein: CASTLGAEQYF
CDR3 DNA: TGTGCCAGCACCCTTGGGGCGGAGCAGTACTTC

V gene: TRBV7-2
J gene: TRBJ1-5
clone size: many
D gene: -
CDR3 protein: CASTLVGEGNQPQHF
CDR3 DNA: TGTGCCAGCACCTTAGTGGGGGAAGGCAATCAGCCCCAGCATTTT

V gene: TRBV5-1
J gene: TRBJ1-2
clone size: once
D gene: -
CDR3 protein: CASSRTDGGGYTF
CDR3 DNA: TGCGCCAGCAGCCGGACAGACGGAGGGGGTTACACCTTC

V gene: TRBV15
J gene: TRBJ1-1
clone size: many
D gene: -
CDR3 protein: CATSREAGGGLNTEAFF
CDR3 DNA: TGTGCCACCAGCAGAGAGGCGGGGGGCGGATTGAACACTGAAGCTTTCTTT

V gene: TRBV9
J gene: TRBJ2-2
clone size: -
D gene: -
CDR3 protein: CASSQYRVPNTGELFF
CDR3 DNA: TGTGCCAGCAGCCAATATAGGGTCCCGAACACCGGGGAGCTGTTTTTT

V gene: TRBV6-1
J gene: TRBJ1-5
clone size: -
D gene: -
CDR3 protein: CASKTGPSCNQPQHF
CDR3 DNA: TGTGCCTCCAAAACGGGGCCGAGTTGCAATCAGCCCCAGCATTTT

V gene: TRBV27
J gene: TRBJ2-1
clone size: few
D gene: TRBD2
CDR3 protein: CASSRTSLSGRPYNEQFF
CDR3 DNA: TGTGCCAGCAGTCGCACCTCCCTGAGCGGGAGACCCTACAATGAGCAGTTCTTC

V gene: TRBV20-1
J gene: TRBJ1-5
clone size: -
D gene: TRBD1
CDR3 protein: CSAGTGGRSNQPQHF
CDR3 DNA: TGCAGTGCCGGAACAGGGGGCCGCAGCAATCAGCCCCAGCATTTT

V gene: TRBV18
J gene: TRBJ2-2
clone size: many
D gene: -
CDR3 protein: CASSPGPGELFF
CDR3 DNA: TGTGCCAGCTCACCCGGACCCGGGGAGCTGTTTTTT

V gene: TRBV7-3
J gene: TRBJ1-6
clone size: many
D gene: TRBD1
CDR3 protein: CASSPGTANSPLHF
CDR3 DNA: TGTGCCAGCAGTCCGGGGACAGCCAATTCACCCCTCCACTTT

V gene: TRBV24-1
J gene: TRBJ2-5
clone size: many
D gene: TRBD1
CDR3 protein: CATMDRGGQETQYF
CDR3 DNA: TGTGCCACCATGGACAGGGGCGGACAAGAGACCCAGTACTTC

V gene: TRBV27
J gene: TRBJ2-7
clone size: medium-sized
D gene: TRBD1
CDR3 protein: CASRRQGAREQYF
CDR3 DNA: TGTGCCAGCAGGAGACAGGGGGCTCGCGAGCAGTACTTC

V gene: TRBV15
J gene: TRBJ2-1
clone size: few
D gene: TRBD2
CDR3 protein: CASSGAGVSYNEQFF
CDR3 DNA: TGTGCCTCTTCTGGGGCGGGGGTCTCCTACAATGAGCAGTTCTTC

V gene: TRBV5-8
J gene: TRBJ1-5
clone size: many
D gene: -
CDR3 protein: CASSLGRLQPQHF
CDR3 DNA: TGTGCCAGCAGCCTCGGCCGGCTCCAGCCCCAGCATTTT

V gene: TRBV5-1
J gene: TRBJ2-1
clone size: many
D gene: -
CDR3 protein: CASSLGGVSYNEQFF
CDR3 DNA: TGCGCCAGCAGCTTGGGGGGAGTCTCCTACAATGAGCAGTTCTTC

V gene: TRBV30
J gene: TRBJ2-6
clone size: many
D gene: -
CDR3 protein: CAISAGANVLTF
CDR3 DNA: TGTGCCATAAGTGCGGGGGCCAACGTCCTGACTTTC

V gene: TRBV10-3
J gene: TRBJ2-1
clone size: many
D gene: -
CDR3 protein: CAISEFAKSSYNEQFF
CDR3 DNA: TGTGCCATCAGTGAGTTCGCCAAAAGCTCCTACAATGAGCAGTTCTTC

V gene: TRBV6-1
J gene: TRBJ2-7
clone size: medium-sized
D gene: -
CDR3 protein: CASSPTGSSYEQYF
CDR3 DNA: TGTGCCAGCAGCCCCACAGGGAGCTCCTACGAGCAGTACTTC

V gene: TRBV6-1
J gene: TRBJ1-6
clone size: medium-sized
D gene: -
CDR3 protein: CASSAGPYNSPLHF
CDR3 DNA: TGTGCCAGCAGCGCAGGGCCCTATAATTCACCCCTCCACTTT

V gene: TRBV19
J gene: TRBJ2-7
clone size: many
D gene: TRBD1
CDR3 protein: CASSISDSRGYEQYF
CDR3 DNA: TGTGCCAGTAGTATATCAGACAGCAGGGGGTACGAGCAGTACTTC

V gene: TRBV28
J gene: TRBJ1-3
clone size: medium-sized
D gene: -
CDR3 protein: CASSPHLVGNTIYF
CDR3 DNA: TGTGCCAGCAGTCCTCACCTTGTTGGAAACACCATATATTTT

V gene: TRBV18
J gene: TRBJ1-2
clone size: -
D gene: -
CDR3 protein: CASSPSTERGYTF
CDR3 DNA: TGTGCCAGCTCACCCAGTACGGAAAGGGGCTACACCTTC

V gene: TRBV3-1
J gene: TRBJ1-3
clone size: -
D gene: -
CDR3 protein: CASSQFGNTIYF
CDR3 DNA: TGTGCCAGCAGCCAGTTTGGAAACACCATATATTTT